The 15 T cell receptor beta chains reported below all come from one sample, sequenced in a study of blood T cell repertoires in COVID-19. The method was immunoSEQ multiplex PCR; TCRdb's version includes in-frame clones alone and lacks a portion of them. Of hundreds of thousands of clones in the sample, about nine tenths were seen once. Sequenced sample: peripheral blood. The receptors here all came from a woman aged 25 to 39 with active or convalescent COVID-19.

This clone was found a few times. This chain uses TRBV19 with TRBJ1-2, with TRBD1 identical over 8 bases. The V gene's germline CDR1 is LNHDA and CDR2 SQIVND (reference sequence). The CDR3 has 16 residues. Trimming at V came to 9 bases and at J to 4 bases, leaving 16 bases not matched to a gene. The CDR3 nucleotides read TGTGCCAGCGCAGGGGGCCCTTACCGAGAATCCTATGGCTACACCTTC. Protein: CASAGGPYRESYGYTF.

The J gene is TRBJ1-2, the V gene TRBV3-1 (or the pseudogene TRBV3-2), with D perhaps TRBD1 (5 bases). Per the germline V gene, CDR1 is LGHDT and CDR2 is YNNKEL (reference sequence). The CDR3 covers 15 residues. V was clipped by 0 bases and J by 4 bases, with 12 bases between them. CDR3 nucleotides: TGTGCCAGCAGCCAAGATTGGCAGGGACTCTATGGCTACACCTTC. Translating gives CASSQDWQGLYGYTF.

The J gene is TRBJ2-5, the V gene TRBV25-1; the D gene is possibly TRBD1 (6 bases). CDR3 length equals 15 residues. Germline CDR1 MGHDK, CDR2 SYGVNS. Trimming removed 1 base from V and 5 bases from J, with 14 bases in between. The CDR3 is CASSESYRVEETQYF. In DNA form, the CDR3 reads TGTGCCAGCAGTGAATCCTACAGGGTTGAGGAGACCCAGTACTTC.

There are a few counts of this clone. The chain combines TRBV14 with TRBJ2-1, with D possibly TRBD2 on 5 matching bases. Trimming removed 1 base from V and 4 bases from J, with 14 bases in between. The CDR3 runs to 16 residues. The V gene's germline CDR1 is SGHDN and CDR2 FVKESK. In nucleotides, the CDR3 is TGTGCCAGCAGCCAAGTCGTCTTTTCGGGGTACAATGAGCAGTTCTTC. Its protein is CASSQVVFSGYNEQFF.

The V gene is TRBV7-6, the J gene TRBJ1-2, with D unresolved. The CDR3 contains 13 residues. Trimming removed 0 bases from V and 8 bases from J, with 10 bases in between. Germline CDR1 reads SGHVS; CDR2 reads FNYEAQ. The CDR3 coding sequence is TGTGCCAGCAGCTTAGCAAAGGAGACGGGCTACACCTTC. Protein product: CASSLAKETGYTF.

This rearrangement joins TRBV6-1 to TRBJ2-1; TRBD2 is a possible D gene (5 bases). The CDR3 extends over 15 amino acids. CDR1 is MNHNS and CDR2 is SASEGT in the germline V gene. The germline V and J ends were trimmed by 1 base and 5 bases, with 12 bases remaining between them. The CDR3, as DNA: TGTGCCAGCAGTGAAGGGGAGCGGCCAAACAATGAGCAGTTCTTC. It yields the protein CASSEGERPNNEQFF.

V usage is TRBV11-2 and J usage is TRBJ2-3, with D possibly TRBD2 on 6 matching bases. Germline CDR1 reads SGHAT; CDR2 reads FQNNGV. Trimming pared 7 bases from V and 2 bases from J, leaving 16 bases between. The CDR3 runs to 15 residues. CDR3 in DNA: TGTGCCAGCATGAGGCGGGGTCTCGCCACAGATACGCAGTATTTT. It codes for CASMRRGLATDTQYF.

The chain combines TRBV7-8 with TRBJ1-5, with D maybe TRBD1 (6 bases). Per the germline V gene, CDR1 is SGHVS and CDR2 is FQNEAQ. Trimming removed 5 bases at V and 5 bases at J, with 13 bases between. The CDR3 consists of 14 residues. The CDR3 DNA follows: TGTGCCAGCAGCATGACACAGGGTTATCAGCCCCAGCATTTT. It is translated as CASSMTQGYQPQHF.

The chain uses TRBV5-6 and TRBJ1-1; no clear D gene. Germline CDR1 and CDR2: SGHDT and YYEEEE. The CDR3 sequence is 13 residues long. V was cut by 3 bases and J by 4 bases, with 10 bases left in between. CDR3 bases: TGTGCCAGCAGCTACGACGCGGCCACTGAAGCTTTCTTT. Translation: CASSYDAATEAFF.

The J gene is TRBJ2-5, the V gene TRBV2; D not certain. The ends were cut back, 8 bases at V and 1 base at J, with 17 bases in the middle. Germline CDR1 reads SNHLY; CDR2 reads FYNNEI. The CDR3 loop spans 15 amino acids. The CDR3 DNA sequence: TGTGCCAGCCGCAGGCTTGTACAGCCCCAAGAGACCCAGTACTTC. It translates to CASRRLVQPQETQYF.

This clone has just one count. The chain combines TRBV21-1 with TRBJ1-2; TRBD1 is taken as the D call from the table, unchecked against the DNA. TRBV21-1 is a pseudogene segment. The CDR3 is made up of 16 amino acids. CDR3 sequence reads: CASSNDPDSIDYGYTF. The CDR3 DNA sequence: TGTGCCAGCAGCAATGATCCGGACAGTATCGACTATGGCTACACCTTC.

V usage is TRBV10-3 and J usage is TRBJ2-3, with D unresolved. The length of the CDR3 is 16 residues. The V end lost 3 bases, the J end lost 0 bases, and 13 bases lay between the germline ends. CDR1 and CDR2 from the germline V gene are ENHRY and SYGVKD. The CDR3 nucleotides read TGTGCCATCAGTGACCTCGGTGGTGCGAGCACAGATACGCAGTATTTT. This encodes CAISDLGGASTDTQYF.

The J gene is TRBJ2-7, the V gene TRBV5-1, with D unclear. CDR1 is SGHRS and CDR2 is YFSETQ in the germline V gene. Trimming took off 0 bases at V and 0 bases at J, with 7 bases between the two ends. The CDR3 is 14 residues long. For the CDR3, the DNA is TGCGCCAGCAGCTTGGTAGCAGACTCCTACGAGCAGTACTTC. Translated, it gives CASSLVADSYEQYF. The full variable domain, completed using reference TRBV5-1 and TRBJ2-7, is KAGVTQTPRYLIKTRGQQVTLSCSPISGHRSVSWYQQTPGQGLQFLFEYFSETQRNKGNFPGRFSGRQFSNSRSEMNVSTLELGDSALYLCASSLVADSYEQYFGPGTRLTVT.

This clone was counted a few times. The chain links TRBV19 to TRBJ1-2; a possible D gene is TRBD1 (6 bases). The V gene lost 6 bases and the J gene lost 1 base, with 9 bases spanning the gap. Germline assignment: CDR1 LNHDA and CDR2 SQIVND (reference sequence). The CDR3 extends over 13 amino acids. CDR3 loop: CASSRDNNYGYTF. CDR3 in DNA: TGTGCCAGTAGCCGGGACAATAACTATGGCTACACCTTC.

The genes are TRBV6-5 and TRBJ1-2; D is uncertain. Deletions cut 4 bases from V and 0 bases from J, with 12 bases between. Per germline, CDR1 MNHEY and CDR2 SVGAGI. The CDR3 consists of 15 residues. CDR3 region: CASSSPGGSNYGYTF. The CDR3 bases are TGTGCCAGCAGTTCTCCGGGAGGCTCTAACTATGGCTACACCTTC.